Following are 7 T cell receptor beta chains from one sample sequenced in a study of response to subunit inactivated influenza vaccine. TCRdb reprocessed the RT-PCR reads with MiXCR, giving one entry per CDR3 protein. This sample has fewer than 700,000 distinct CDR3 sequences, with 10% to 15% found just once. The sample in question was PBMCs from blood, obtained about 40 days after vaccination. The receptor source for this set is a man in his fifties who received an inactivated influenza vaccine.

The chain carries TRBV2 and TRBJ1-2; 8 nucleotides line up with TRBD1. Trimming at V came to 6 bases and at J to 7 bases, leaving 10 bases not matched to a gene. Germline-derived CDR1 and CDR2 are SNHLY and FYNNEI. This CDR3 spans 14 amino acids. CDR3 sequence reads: CASRVGQGAGGYTF. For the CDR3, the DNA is TGTGCCAGCAGAGTAGGGCAGGGGGCTGGTGGCTACACCTTC.

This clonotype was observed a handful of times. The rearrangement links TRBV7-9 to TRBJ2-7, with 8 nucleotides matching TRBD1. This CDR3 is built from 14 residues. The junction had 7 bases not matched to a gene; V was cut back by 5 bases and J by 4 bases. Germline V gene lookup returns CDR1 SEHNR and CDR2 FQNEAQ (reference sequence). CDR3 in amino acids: CASSPTGGMYEQYF. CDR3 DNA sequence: TGTGCCAGCAGCCCTACAGGGGGTATGTACGAGCAGTACTTC.

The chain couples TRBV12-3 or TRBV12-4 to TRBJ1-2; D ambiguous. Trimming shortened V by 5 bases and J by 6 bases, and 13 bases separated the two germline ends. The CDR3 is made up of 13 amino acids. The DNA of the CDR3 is TGTGCCAGCAGTCTACTTCCGAGGCATGGCTACACCTTC. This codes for CASSLLPRHGYTF.

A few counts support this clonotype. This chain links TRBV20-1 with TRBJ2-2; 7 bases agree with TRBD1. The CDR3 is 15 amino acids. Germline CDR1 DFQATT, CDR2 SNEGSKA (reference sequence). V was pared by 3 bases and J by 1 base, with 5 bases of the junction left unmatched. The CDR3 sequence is CSARIGGRNTGELFF. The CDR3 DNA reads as TGCAGTGCTAGGATAGGGGGCAGGAACACCGGGGAGCTGTTTTTT.

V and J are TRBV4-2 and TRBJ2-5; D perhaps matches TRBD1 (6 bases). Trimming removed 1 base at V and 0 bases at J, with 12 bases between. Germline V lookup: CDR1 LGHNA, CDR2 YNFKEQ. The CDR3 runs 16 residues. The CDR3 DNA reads TGTGCCAGCAGCCAAGGGACGAGACAGGACCAAGAGACCCAGTACTTC. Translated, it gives CASSQGTRQDQETQYF.

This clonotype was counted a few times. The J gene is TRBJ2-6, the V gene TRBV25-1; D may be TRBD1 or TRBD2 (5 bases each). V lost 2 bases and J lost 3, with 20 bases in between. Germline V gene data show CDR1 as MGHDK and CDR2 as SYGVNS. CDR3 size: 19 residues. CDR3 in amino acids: CASSERSGGGMSGANVLTF. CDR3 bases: TGTGCCAGCAGTGAAAGGTCTGGGGGTGGAATGAGTGGGGCCAACGTCCTGACTTTC.

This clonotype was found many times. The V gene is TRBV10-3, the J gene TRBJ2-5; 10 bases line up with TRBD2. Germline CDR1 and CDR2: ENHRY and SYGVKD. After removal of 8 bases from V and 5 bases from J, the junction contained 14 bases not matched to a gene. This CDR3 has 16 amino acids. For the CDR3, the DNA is TGTGCCATCGCACCGGCTAGCGGGAGTTTGTCCGAGACCCAGTACTTC. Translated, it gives CAIAPASGSLSETQYF.